The clone carrying this T cell receptor beta chain was observed once. The authors isolated at least 7 million PBMCs per sample. This sample was taken from a study of blood T cells in healthy people across ages. Using a J-beta primer mix together with a sample-barcoded 5' primer, a second PCR was run for roughly 6 to 12 cycles. TCRdb redid the calling of the 5' RACE reads with MiXCR, one entry per CDR3 protein. The table records 600,000 to 800,000 distinct CDR3 sequences, about 51% of them present only once. Trimming removed 1 base from V and 7 bases from J, with 11 bases in between. The CDR3 has 14 residues. In germline, CDR1 is SGHDN, CDR2 FVKESK.

V usage is TRBV14 and J usage is TRBJ2-1; no clear D. The clonotype originates from a woman over 75 in good health. The material sequenced was blood. The CDR3 reads CASSQVTGLNEQFF. DNA of the CDR3: TGTGCCAGCAGCCAAGTGACTGGCCTTAATGAGCAGTTCTTC.